The clone carrying this TCR beta chain was seen just once. The antigen remains unidentified. This entry is derived from a study of radiotherapy plus CTLA-4 blockade in lung cancer. Germline CDR1 and CDR2: MDHEN and SYDVKM. CDR3 length: 16 residues. V was clipped by 5 bases and J by 0 bases; unmatched bases: 7. The repertoire was sequenced with immunoSEQ multiplex PCR; TCRdb's copy has only in-frame clones and lacks some. This sample yields 86,000 or so clones, of which 78% are seen a single time; 4% belongs to the top ten. Study-level points and caveats: Blood-borne expansion of tumor-derived TCR clones followed radiotherapy plus ipilimumab.

The chain uses TRBV28 and TRBJ2-1; TRBD2 matches 7 bases. The material sequenced was peripheral blood, taken from a patient treated with radiotherapy plus ipilimumab. This TCR was sampled from a human donor with non-small cell lung cancer who had a partial response to radiotherapy plus ipilimumab. Some clones in this sample may be carry-over from other donors' samples. CDR3 nucleotide sequence: TGTGCCAGCAGTGCCCTGGGAGGGAGCTCCTACAATGAGCAGTTCTTC. Its translation: CASSALGGSSYNEQFF. Full variable domain (outside the CDR3, taken from reference TRBV28 and TRBJ2-1): DVKVTQSSRYLVKRTGEKVFLECVQDMDHENMFWYRQDPGLGLRLIYFSYDVKMKEKGDIPEGYSVSREKKERFSLILESASTNQTSMYLCASSALGGSSYNEQFFGPGTRLTVL.